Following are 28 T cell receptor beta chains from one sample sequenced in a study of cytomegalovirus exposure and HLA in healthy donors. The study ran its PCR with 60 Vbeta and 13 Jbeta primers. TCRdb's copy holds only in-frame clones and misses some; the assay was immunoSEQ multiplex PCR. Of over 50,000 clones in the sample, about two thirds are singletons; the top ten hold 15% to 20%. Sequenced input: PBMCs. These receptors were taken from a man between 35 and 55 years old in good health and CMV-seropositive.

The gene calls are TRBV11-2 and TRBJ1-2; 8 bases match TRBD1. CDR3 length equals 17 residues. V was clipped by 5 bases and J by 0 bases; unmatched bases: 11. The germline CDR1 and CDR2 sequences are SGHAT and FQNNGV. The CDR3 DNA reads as TGTGCCAGCAGCCCTCGACCCGGGACAGGATCTAACTATGGCTACACCTTC. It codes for CASSPRPGTGSNYGYTF. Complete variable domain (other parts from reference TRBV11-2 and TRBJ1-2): EAGVAQSPRYKIIEKRQSVAFWCNPISGHATLYWYQQILGQGPKLLIQFQNNGVVDDSQLPKDRFSAERLKGVDSTLKIQPAKLEDSAVYLCASSPRPGTGSNYGYTFGSGTRLTVV.

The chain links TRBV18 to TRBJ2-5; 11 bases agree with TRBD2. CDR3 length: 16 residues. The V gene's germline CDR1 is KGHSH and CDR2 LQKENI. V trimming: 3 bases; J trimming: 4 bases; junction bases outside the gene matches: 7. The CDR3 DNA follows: TGTGCCAGCTCACCTCCGGGACTAGCGGAGGCAGAGACCCAGTACTTC. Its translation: CASSPPGLAEAETQYF.

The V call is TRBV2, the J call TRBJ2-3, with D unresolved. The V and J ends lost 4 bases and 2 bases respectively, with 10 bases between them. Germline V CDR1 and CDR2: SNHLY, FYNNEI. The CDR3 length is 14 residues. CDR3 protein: CASSVQRSTDTQYF. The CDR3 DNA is TGTGCCAGCAGTGTGCAGCGCTCCACAGATACGCAGTATTTT. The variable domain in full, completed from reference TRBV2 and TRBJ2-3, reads EPEVTQTPSHQVTQMGQEVILRCVPISNHLYFYWYRQILGQKVEFLVSFYNNEISEKSEIFDDQFSVERPDGSNFTLKIRSTKLEDSAMYFCASSVQRSTDTQYFGPGTRLTVL.

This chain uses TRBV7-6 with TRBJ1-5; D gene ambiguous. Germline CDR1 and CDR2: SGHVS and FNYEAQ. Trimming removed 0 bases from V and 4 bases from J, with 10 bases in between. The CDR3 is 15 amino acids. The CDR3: CASSLAPFENQPQHF. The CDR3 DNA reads TGTGCCAGCAGCTTAGCGCCGTTCGAGAATCAGCCCCAGCATTTT.

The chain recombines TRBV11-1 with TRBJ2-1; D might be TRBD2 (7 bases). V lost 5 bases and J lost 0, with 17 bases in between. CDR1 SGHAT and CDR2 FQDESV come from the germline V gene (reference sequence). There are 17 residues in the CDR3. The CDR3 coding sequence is TGTGCCAGCAGCAGCCAGGGGAGGGCCAGCTCCTACAATGAGCAGTTCTTC. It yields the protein CASSSQGRASSYNEQFF. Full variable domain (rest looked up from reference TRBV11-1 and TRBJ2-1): EAEVAQSPRYKITEKSQAVAFWCDPISGHATLYWYRQILGQGPELLVQFQDESVVDDSQLPKDRFSAERLKGVDSTLKIQPAELGDSAMYLCASSSQGRASSYNEQFFGPGTRLTVL.

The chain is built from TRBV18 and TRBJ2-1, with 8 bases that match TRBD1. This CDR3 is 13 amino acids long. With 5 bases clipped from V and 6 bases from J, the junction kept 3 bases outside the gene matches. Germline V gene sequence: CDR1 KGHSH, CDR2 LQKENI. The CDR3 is CASSGDRSNEQFF. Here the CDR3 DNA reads TGTGCCAGCTCAGGGGACAGGTCCAATGAGCAGTTCTTC.

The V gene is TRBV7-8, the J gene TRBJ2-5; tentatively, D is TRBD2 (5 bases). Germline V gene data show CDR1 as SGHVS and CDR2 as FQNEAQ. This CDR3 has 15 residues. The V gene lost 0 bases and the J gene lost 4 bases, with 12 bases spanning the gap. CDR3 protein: CASSLARSGIETQYF. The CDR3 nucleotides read TGTGCCAGCAGCTTAGCTCGGTCGGGGATAGAGACCCAGTACTTC.

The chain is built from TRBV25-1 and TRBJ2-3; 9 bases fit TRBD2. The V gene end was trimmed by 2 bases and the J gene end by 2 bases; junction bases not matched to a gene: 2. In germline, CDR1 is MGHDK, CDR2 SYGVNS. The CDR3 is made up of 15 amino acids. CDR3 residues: CASSEPSGITDTQYF. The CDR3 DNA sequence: TGTGCCAGCAGTGAACCTAGCGGGATCACAGATACGCAGTATTTT.

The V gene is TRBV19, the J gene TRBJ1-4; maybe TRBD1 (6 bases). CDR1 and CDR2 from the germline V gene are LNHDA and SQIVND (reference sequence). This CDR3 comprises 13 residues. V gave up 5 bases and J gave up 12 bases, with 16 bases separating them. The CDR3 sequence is CASSPRDTEELFF. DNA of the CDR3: TGTGCCAGTAGTCCCCGGGACACCGAAGAACTGTTTTTT. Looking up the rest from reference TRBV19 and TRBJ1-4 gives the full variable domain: DGGITQSPKYLFRKEGQNVTLSCEQNLNHDAMYWYRQDPGQGLRLIYYSQIVNDFQKGDIAEGYSVSREKKESFPLTVTSAQKNPTAFYLCASSPRDTEELFFGSGTQLSVL.

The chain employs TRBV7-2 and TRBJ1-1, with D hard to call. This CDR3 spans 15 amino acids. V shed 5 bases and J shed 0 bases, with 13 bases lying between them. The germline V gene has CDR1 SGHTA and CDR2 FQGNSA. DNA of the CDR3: TGTGCCAGCAGCCCGGGGTCAGGAATGAACACTGAAGCTTTCTTT. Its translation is CASSPGSGMNTEAFF.

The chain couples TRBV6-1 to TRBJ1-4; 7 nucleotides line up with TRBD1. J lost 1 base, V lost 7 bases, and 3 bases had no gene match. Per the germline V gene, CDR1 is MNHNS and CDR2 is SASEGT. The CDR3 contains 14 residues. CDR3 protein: CASTWDRTNEKLFF. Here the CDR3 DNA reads TGTGCCAGCACATGGGACAGAACTAATGAAAAACTGTTTTTT.

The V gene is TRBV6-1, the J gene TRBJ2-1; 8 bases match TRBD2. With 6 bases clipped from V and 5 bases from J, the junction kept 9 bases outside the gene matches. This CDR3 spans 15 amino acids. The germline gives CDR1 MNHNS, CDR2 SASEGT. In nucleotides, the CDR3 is TGTGCCAGCAGGACCGAAGGACTAGCAAACAATGAGCAGTTCTTC. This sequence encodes CASRTEGLANNEQFF.

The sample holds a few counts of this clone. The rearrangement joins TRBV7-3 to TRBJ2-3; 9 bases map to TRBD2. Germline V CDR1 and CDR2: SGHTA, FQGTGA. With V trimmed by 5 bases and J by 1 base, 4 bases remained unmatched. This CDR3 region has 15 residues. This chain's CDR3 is CASSLSGSGTDTQYF. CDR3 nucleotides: TGTGCCAGCAGCCTTAGCGGGAGCGGCACAGATACGCAGTATTTT. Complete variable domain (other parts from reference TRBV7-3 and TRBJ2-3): GAGVSQTPSNKVTEKGKYVELRCDPISGHTALYWYRQSLGQGPEFLIYFQGTGAADDSGLPNDRFFAVRPEGSVSTLKIQRTERGDSAVYLCASSLSGSGTDTQYFGPGTRLTVL.

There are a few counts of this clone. CDR3 in DNA: TGTGCCAGCAGCCCCGTCATCGGGGTAAGTGGCTACACCTTC. Amino acid sequence: CASSPVIGVSGYTF. The chain links TRBV27 to TRBJ1-2; D unclear. Trimming took 6 bases from V and 7 from J, leaving 18 bases between them. There are 14 residues in the CDR3. The V gene's germline CDR1 is MNHEY and CDR2 SMNVEV (reference sequence).

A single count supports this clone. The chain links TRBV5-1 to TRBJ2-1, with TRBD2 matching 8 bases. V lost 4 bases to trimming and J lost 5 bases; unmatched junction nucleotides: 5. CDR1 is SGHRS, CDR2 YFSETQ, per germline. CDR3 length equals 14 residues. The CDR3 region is CASSKAGVNNEQFF. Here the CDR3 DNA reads TGCGCCAGCAGCAAAGCGGGGGTTAACAATGAGCAGTTCTTC.

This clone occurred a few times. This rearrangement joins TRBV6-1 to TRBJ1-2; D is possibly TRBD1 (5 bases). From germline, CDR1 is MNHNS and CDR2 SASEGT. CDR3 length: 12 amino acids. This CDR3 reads CATSGVGYGYTF. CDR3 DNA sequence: TGTGCTACTTCGGGGGTCGGCTATGGCTACACCTTC.

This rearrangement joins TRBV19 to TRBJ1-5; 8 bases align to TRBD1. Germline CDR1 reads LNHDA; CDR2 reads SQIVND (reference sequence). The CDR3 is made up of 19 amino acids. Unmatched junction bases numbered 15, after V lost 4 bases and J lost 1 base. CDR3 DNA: TGTGCCAGTAGTAACCAGACAGGGGTGGGTGTTTTAAGCAATCAGCCCCAGCATTTT. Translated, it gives CASSNQTGVGVLSNQPQHF.

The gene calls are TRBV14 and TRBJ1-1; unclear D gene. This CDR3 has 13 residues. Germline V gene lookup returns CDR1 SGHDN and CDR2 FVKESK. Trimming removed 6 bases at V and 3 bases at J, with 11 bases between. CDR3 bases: TGTGCCAGCAGAGCCCCAGGCGACACTGAAGCTTTCTTT. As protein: CASRAPGDTEAFF.

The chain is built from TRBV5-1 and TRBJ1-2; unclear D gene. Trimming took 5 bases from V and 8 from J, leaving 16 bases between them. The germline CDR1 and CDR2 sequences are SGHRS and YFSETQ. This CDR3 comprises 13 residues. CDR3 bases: TGCGCCAGCAGTCGAGTTGGTCGCGAAGGCTACACCTTC. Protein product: CASSRVGREGYTF. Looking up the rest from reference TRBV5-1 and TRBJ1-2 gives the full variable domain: KAGVTQTPRYLIKTRGQQVTLSCSPISGHRSVSWYQQTPGQGLQFLFEYFSETQRNKGNFPGRFSGRQFSNSRSEMNVSTLELGDSALYLCASSRVGREGYTFGSGTRLTVV.

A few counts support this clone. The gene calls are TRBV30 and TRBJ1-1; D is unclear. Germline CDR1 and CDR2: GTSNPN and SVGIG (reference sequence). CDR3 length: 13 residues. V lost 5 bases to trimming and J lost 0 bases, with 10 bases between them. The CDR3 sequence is CAWQQVVNTEAFF. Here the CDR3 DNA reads TGTGCCTGGCAACAAGTTGTGAACACTGAAGCTTTCTTT.

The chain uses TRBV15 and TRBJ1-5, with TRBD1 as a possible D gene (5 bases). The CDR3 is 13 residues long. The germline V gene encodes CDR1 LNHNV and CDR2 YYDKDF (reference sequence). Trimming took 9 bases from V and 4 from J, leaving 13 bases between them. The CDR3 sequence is CATSWGRNQPQHF. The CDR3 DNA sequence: TGTGCCACGTCCTGGGGGAGGAATCAGCCCCAGCATTTT.

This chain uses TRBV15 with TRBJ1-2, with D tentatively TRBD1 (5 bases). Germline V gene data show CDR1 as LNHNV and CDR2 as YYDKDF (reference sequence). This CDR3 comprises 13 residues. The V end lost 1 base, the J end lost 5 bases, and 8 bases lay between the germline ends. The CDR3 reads CATSRGGMYGYTF. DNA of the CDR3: TGTGCCACCAGCAGAGGGGGCATGTATGGCTACACCTTC.

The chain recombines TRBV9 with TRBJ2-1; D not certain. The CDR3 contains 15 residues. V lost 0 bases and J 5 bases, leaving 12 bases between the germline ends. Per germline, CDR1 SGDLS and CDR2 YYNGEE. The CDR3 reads CASSVVASRHNEQFF. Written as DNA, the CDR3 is TGTGCCAGCAGCGTAGTGGCTAGTCGCCACAATGAGCAGTTCTTC.

The CDR3 loop is CASSKNEGVRTYEQYF. CDR3 nucleotides: TGTGCCAGCAGCAAAAATGAGGGGGTAAGAACCTACGAGCAGTACTTC. The V call is TRBV11-3, the J call TRBJ2-7; TRBD1 might be the D (6 bases). The germline V and J ends were trimmed by 5 bases and 2 bases, with 19 bases remaining between them. CDR1 and CDR2 from the germline V gene are SGHNT and YENEEA. This CDR3 has 16 residues.

The CDR3 reads CASSEVHSGANVLTF. In nucleotides, the CDR3 is TGTGCCAGCAGTGAAGTACACTCTGGGGCCAACGTCCTGACTTTC. The rearrangement joins TRBV6-1 to TRBJ2-6, with D hard to call. Trimming removed 1 base from V and 0 bases from J, with 4 bases in between. The CDR3 loop spans 15 amino acids. Germline CDR1 and CDR2: MNHNS and SASEGT.

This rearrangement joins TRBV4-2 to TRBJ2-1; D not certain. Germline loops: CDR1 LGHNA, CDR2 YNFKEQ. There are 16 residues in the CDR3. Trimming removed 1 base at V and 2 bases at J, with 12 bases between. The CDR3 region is CASSQGGLDAYNEQFF. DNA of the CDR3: TGTGCCAGCAGCCAAGGCGGTCTAGACGCCTACAATGAGCAGTTCTTC.

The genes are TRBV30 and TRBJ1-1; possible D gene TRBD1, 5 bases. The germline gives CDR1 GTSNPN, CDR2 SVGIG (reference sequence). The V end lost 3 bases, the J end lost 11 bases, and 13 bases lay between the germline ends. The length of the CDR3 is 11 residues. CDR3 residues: CAWRATKGAFF. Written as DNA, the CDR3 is TGTGCCTGGAGAGCTACCAAGGGGGCTTTCTTT. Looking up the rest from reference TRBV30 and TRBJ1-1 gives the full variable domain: SQTIHQWPATLVQPVGSPLSLECTVEGTSNPNLYWYRQAAGRGLQLLFYSVGIGQISSEVPQNLSASRPQDRQFILSSKKLLLSDSGFYLCAWRATKGAFFGQGTRLTVV.

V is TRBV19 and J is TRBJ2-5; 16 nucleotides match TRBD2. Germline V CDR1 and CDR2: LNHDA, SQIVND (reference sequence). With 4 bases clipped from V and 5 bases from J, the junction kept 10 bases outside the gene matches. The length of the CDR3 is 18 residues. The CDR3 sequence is CASSNPGLAGGPRETQYF. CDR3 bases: TGTGCCAGTAGTAACCCGGGACTAGCGGGAGGGCCTCGGGAGACCCAGTACTTC.